This T cell receptor beta chain was captured in a study of blood T cell repertoires in COVID-19. The data were produced by immunoSEQ multiplex PCR, yet TCRdb's version contains in-frame clones alone and is incomplete. The repertoire holds about 41,000 clones, with over 75% as singletons. The germline V gene has CDR1 SGHRS and CDR2 YFSETQ. The CDR3 is made up of 13 amino acids. The V end lost 4 bases, the J end lost 5 bases, and 12 bases lay between the germline ends. The receptor was derived from a woman of 80 years or more with acute or convalescent COVID-19. Sequences were obtained from peripheral blood. This rearrangement joins TRBV5-1 to TRBJ1-1; weak D call: TRBD1 (6 bases). CDR3: CASSPSGVTEAFF. The CDR3 DNA reads as TGCGCCAGCAGCCCTTCAGGGGTAACTGAAGCTTTCTTT.